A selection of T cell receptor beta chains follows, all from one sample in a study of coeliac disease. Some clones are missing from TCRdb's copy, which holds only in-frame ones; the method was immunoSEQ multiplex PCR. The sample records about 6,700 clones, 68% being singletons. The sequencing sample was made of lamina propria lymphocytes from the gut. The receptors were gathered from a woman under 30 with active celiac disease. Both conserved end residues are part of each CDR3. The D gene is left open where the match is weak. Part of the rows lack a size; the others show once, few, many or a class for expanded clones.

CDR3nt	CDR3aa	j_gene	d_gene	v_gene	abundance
TGTGCCAGCAGCACGGGACAGGGGCGCACTGAAGCTTTCTTT	CASSTGQGRTEAFF	TRBJ1-1	TRBD1	TRBV5-5	once
TGTGCCAGCAGCGTACAGGGAATGAACACTGAAGCTTTCTTT	CASSVQGMNTEAFF	TRBJ1-1	-	TRBV5-4	-
TGTGCCAGCAGCTTCCAGGAATCCTACAATGAGCAGTTCTTC	CASSFQESYNEQFF	TRBJ2-1	-	TRBV5-6	large
TGTGCCAGCTCACCAGTTGTGGCAGGGGCTTCAAGCAATGAGCAGTTCTTC	CASSPVVAGASSNEQFF	TRBJ2-1	-	TRBV18	-
TGTGCCAGCAGTGCGGCTAGGGACAAGGGCAATGAGCAGTTCTTC	CASSAARDKGNEQFF	TRBJ2-1	-	TRBV6-1	-
TGTGCCAGCTCAGGGGGACAGGGGAGCTCCTACAATGAGCAGTTCTTC	CASSGGQGSSYNEQFF	TRBJ2-1	TRBD1	TRBV18	-
TGTGCCAGCAGTTGGACAGTGAACACTGAAGCTTTCTTT	CASSWTVNTEAFF	TRBJ1-1	-	TRBV27	few
TGTGCCAGCATGCGGACAGCCCAAGAGACCCAGTACTTC	CASMRTAQETQYF	TRBJ2-5	-	TRBV7-8	once
TGTGCCAGCTGGGCAAAGGGGGGGACAAAGGATACGCAGTATTTT	CASWAKGGTKDTQYF	TRBJ2-3	-	TRBV6-6	few
TGTGCCAGCAGTAGGGGGACTAGCGGGAGGTGGGAGACCCAGTACTTC	CASSRGTSGRWETQYF	TRBJ2-5	TRBD2	TRBV28	-
TGTGCCAGCAGCCTCAACACTGAAGCTTTCTTT	CASSLNTEAFF	TRBJ1-1	-	TRBV9	-
TGTGCCAGTAGTTCACAACTAGCGGGAGGATTCTACAATGAGCAGTTCTTC	CASSSQLAGGFYNEQFF	TRBJ2-1	TRBD2	TRBV19	once
TGCGCCAGCAGCTTGGTAGCGGGAATGGGACGATCCTATGGCTACACCTTC	CASSLVAGMGRSYGYTF	TRBJ1-2	-	TRBV5-1	-
TGCGCCAGCAGCCCCAACGGGAGAGCGAACACCGGGGAGCTGTTTTTT	CASSPNGRANTGELFF	TRBJ2-2	-	TRBV5-1	-
TGTGCCAGCCTACCGCCGGGGGGGCCGAGGGGCTACACCTTC	CASLPPGGPRGYTF	TRBJ1-2	-	TRBV2	-
TGTGCCAGCAGCCGATCCGGGACTAGCGGATACAATGAGCAGTTCTTC	CASSRSGTSGYNEQFF	TRBJ2-1	TRBD2	TRBV11-2	-
TGCAGTGCTAGTCCGGGTCAGTACAGGGTCTTC	CSASPGQYRVF	TRBJ2-1	-	TRBV20-1	-
TGTGCCAGCAGCTCACTAGGGAGGCAGTTCTTC	CASSSLGRQFF	TRBJ2-1	-	TRBV7-2	-
TGCGCCAGCAGCTTGCAGGGTTCCAACACTGAAGCTTTCTTT	CASSLQGSNTEAFF	TRBJ1-1	-	TRBV5-1	-
TGTGCCAGCTCACCGGGGCAGGGGACCTATGGCTACACCTTC	CASSPGQGTYGYTF	TRBJ1-2	-	TRBV18	-
TGCGCCAGCAGCCGGGCCGGGACAGACTACTATGGCTACACCTTC	CASSRAGTDYYGYTF	TRBJ1-2	TRBD1	TRBV4-1	-
TGTGCCAGTAGTAACCTCCAGGGGGCCAGCAATCAGCCCCAGCATTTT	CASSNLQGASNQPQHF	TRBJ1-5	TRBD1	TRBV19	-
TGCGCCAGCAGCTTGGGGACAGGGGTGGCAGATACGCAGTATTTT	CASSLGTGVADTQYF	TRBJ2-3	TRBD1	TRBV5-1	few
TGTGCCAGCAGCTCTGAAGGGGCAGGTCAGCCCCAGCATTTT	CASSSEGAGQPQHF	TRBJ1-5	-	TRBV7-8	-
TGCGCCAGCAGCCGACTGCAGCGACTTACCTACAATGAGCAGTTCTTC	CASSRLQRLTYNEQFF	TRBJ2-1	-	TRBV4-1	-
TGTGCCAGCAGCTTAGGCCGGGGCTCCTACGAGCAGTACTTC	CASSLGRGSYEQYF	TRBJ2-7	-	TRBV11-2	-
TGTGCCAGCAGTAAGGAGCGGCAAGAGACCCAGTACTTC	CASSKERQETQYF	TRBJ2-5	-	TRBV2	-
TGCGCCAGCAGCTTGGGCGGGGAGGACCGTGAGCAGTTCTTC	CASSLGGEDREQFF	TRBJ2-1	-	TRBV5-1	-
TGCGCCAGCAGCCATGTGGATAGCGGGAGTCGGACAGATACGCAGTATTTT	CASSHVDSGSRTDTQYF	TRBJ2-3	TRBD2	TRBV4-1	-
TGTGCCAGCAGTTTGGACAGGGCCCAGCCCCAGCATTTT	CASSLDRAQPQHF	TRBJ1-5	TRBD1	TRBV27	-
TGTGCCAGCAGTTATTCCGACATGAACACCGGGGAGCTGTTTTTT	CASSYSDMNTGELFF	TRBJ2-2	-	TRBV6-9	-
TGTGCCAGCAGCCAAGAAGGGGACACTGAAGCTTTCTTT	CASSQEGDTEAFF	TRBJ1-1	-	TRBV4-2	-
TGTGCCAGCAGCGCCGACAGGAACTATGGCTACACCTTC	CASSADRNYGYTF	TRBJ1-2	-	TRBV5-4	-
TGTGCCAGCAGTCAGGGGGTAGACTACGAGCAGTACTTC	CASSQGVDYEQYF	TRBJ2-7	TRBD1	TRBV5-6	-
TGTGCCAGCAGTTTAATCGGGGAGGCCAGGCAAGAGACCCAGTACTTC	CASSLIGEARQETQYF	TRBJ2-5	-	TRBV28	few
TGTGCCAGCAGTCTACAGGGACCCGGAGAGACCCAGTACTTC	CASSLQGPGETQYF	TRBJ2-5	-	TRBV6-6	-
TGCGCCAGCAGCTTGGATCTGGGGCGCGGGGTAGGGGCGACCCAGTACTTC	CASSLDLGRGVGATQYF	TRBJ2-5	-	TRBV5-1	-
TGTGCCAGCACCCTAAAGGCTAGCGGGGGTCACTACAATGAGCAGTTCTTC	CASTLKASGGHYNEQFF	TRBJ2-1	TRBD2	TRBV2	-
TGTGCCAGCAGCCCATCCGGACAGTGGGGGACTGAAGCTTTCTTT	CASSPSGQWGTEAFF	TRBJ1-1	-	TRBV27	-
TGTGCCAGCAGTTTGAACAGACCCTACAATGAGCAGTTCTTC	CASSLNRPYNEQFF	TRBJ2-1	-	TRBV27	-
TGTGCCAGCAGTTTAAGGACAGGGATATACGAGCAGTACTTC	CASSLRTGIYEQYF	TRBJ2-7	TRBD1	TRBV27	-
TGTGCCAGCAGCTTGGGAGGCTTGAACACTGAAGCTTTCTTT	CASSLGGLNTEAFF	TRBJ1-1	-	TRBV11-2	-
TGTGCCAGCAGCCCCTACAGGGGGACGGGTGGCTACACCTTC	CASSPYRGTGGYTF	TRBJ1-2	TRBD1	TRBV5-6	medium-sized
TGTGCCAGCAGCTCCACAGGGGGCGGGTATGAGCAGTTCTTC	CASSSTGGGYEQFF	TRBJ2-1	TRBD1	TRBV7-8	-
TGTGCCAGCAGCTTAGAGGGAGTAGCGCACACCTTC	CASSLEGVAHTF	TRBJ1-2	-	TRBV7-2	-
TGTGCCAGCAGCCAAGACGTTACCGCGGATTCTTACAATGAGCAGTTCTTC	CASSQDVTADSYNEQFF	TRBJ2-1	-	TRBV4-2	-
TGTGCCAGCAGTGGGGACAGGGGAGACACCATATATTTT	CASSGDRGDTIYF	TRBJ1-3	TRBD1	TRBV2	few
TGTGCCAGCTCACCACGGCTCAGCGGGGGGGCAAGTGAGCAGTTCTTC	CASSPRLSGGASEQFF	TRBJ2-1	TRBD2	TRBV18	-
TGTGCCAGCAGCCCCCGGGACAGGGGGTTCGATGGCTACACCTTC	CASSPRDRGFDGYTF	TRBJ1-2	TRBD1	TRBV11-2	once
TGTGCCAGCAGTCTAAATGGACAGGGGGCTTTTGGCTACACCTTC	CASSLNGQGAFGYTF	TRBJ1-2	TRBD1	TRBV2	-
TGCGCCAGCAGCTCGGCGACAGGCTACTATGGCTACACCTTC	CASSSATGYYGYTF	TRBJ1-2	-	TRBV5-1	-